This T cell receptor beta chain was sequenced for a study of identical twins. A universal primer site came from template switching; cDNA carried unique molecular identifiers. MiXCR, run by TCRdb on the 5' RACE reads, gives a single entry per CDR3 protein. This sample has 400,000 to 550,000 distinct CDR3 sequences, with 22% found just once. The CDR3 length is 13 residues. Germline V CDR1 and CDR2: SEHNR, FQNEAQ (reference sequence). The V end was cut by 0 bases, the J end by 8 bases, with 8 bases between. This clonotype has only a few counts. Its matching antigen is unknown. Study-wide results and caveats: Out-of-frame TCR alpha sharing in monozygotic twins exceeded recombination model predictions.

This sample was also put to use in a study of T cells expressing NK-cell markers. Turning to that study: In the group of eight sequenced donors, seven were HCMV-seropositive and one was seronegative.

The receptor was isolated from a woman aged 18-35 years in good health. What was sequenced was CD4+ T cells sorted from blood. V gene TRBV7-9 combines with J gene TRBJ2-1; the D is unclear. In DNA, the CDR3 is TGTGCCAGCAGCTTAGCTAGTGTTCATGAGCAGTTCTTC. Translation: CASSLASVHEQFF.